In its sample, the clone carrying this TCR beta chain was seen a few times. Its antigen is as yet unknown. The sort gate was single viable CD3+CD4+CD8-CD45RO+ cells for memory CD4+ T cells. CD4+ T cells were isolated by positive magnetic selection. The sample comes from a study of memory CD4+ T cells and cytomegalovirus serostatus. Assay: immunoSEQ multiplex PCR; the TCRdb copy retains only in-frame clones and omits some. The sample gives 40,000 to 50,000 clones, about 80% of which show up once; roughly 2% is in the top ten. Study-wide results and caveats: CD4+ memory repertoires contained 67 of 164 reported CMV TCRbeta sequences.

The V gene's germline CDR1 is SGHNT and CDR2 YENEEA. Trimming removed 7 bases from V and 6 bases from J; junction bases left unmatched: 6. The CDR3 is 14 amino acids. This clonotype originated in an adult in good health and CMV-seronegative. This chain links TRBV11-3 with TRBJ1-6; 7 nucleotides align to TRBD1. Sequencing used memory CD4+ T cells from blood. CDR3 sequence (DNA): TGTGCCAGCAACCTACAGGGGACTAATTCACCCCTCCACTTT. Its protein is CASNLQGTNSPLHF. The whole variable domain, filled in from reference TRBV11-3 and TRBJ1-6, reads EAGVVQSPRYKIIEKKQPVAFWCNPISGHNTLYWYLQNLGQGPELLIRYENEEAVDDSQLPKDRFSAERLKGVDSTLKIQPAELGDSAVYLCASNLQGTNSPLHFGNGTRLTVT.